This T cell receptor (beta chain) was recovered during a study of T cells in pancreatic ductal adenocarcinoma. Study outcomes and limitations: Tumor and blood clonality did not differ significantly, about 0.1 versus 0.07.

V shed 6 bases and J shed 8 bases, with 16 bases lying between them. CDR1 and CDR2 from the germline V gene are SGHTA and FQGNSA. This CDR3 is 13 amino acids long. This clone was recorded once. Its antigen remains unknown. No neoadjuvant therapy was given to the selected pancreatic ductal adenocarcinoma patients before their surgery. Sequenced by immunoSEQ multiplex PCR; TCRdb stores in-frame clones only, minus some. The sample has 97,000 or so clones; about 95% are singletons. The receptor was isolated from a human donor with pancreatic ductal adenocarcinoma. J is TRBJ1-1 and V is TRBV7-2; D unclear. Source material: PBMCs. CDR3 DNA sequence: TGTGCCAGCAGGGCCGGAGCATCGAGGGAAGCTTTCTTT. Protein: CASRAGASREAFF.